The text below deals with one T cell receptor (beta chain). Its cognate antigen is unknown. Constant-region reverse primers amplified full-length variable regions, followed by semi-nested Nested Universal Primer A PCR. A single record per CDR3 protein comes from TCRdb applying MiXCR to the 5' RACE reads. Of roughly 6,100 distinct CDR3 sequences listed, 69% are singletons. Germline values: CDR1 ENHRY, CDR2 SYGVKD. Deletions cut 7 bases from V and 0 bases from J, with 7 bases between. There are 13 residues in the CDR3. CD4+CD45RO+CD25- cells were isolated as memory CD4+ T cells. Study-level results: Tumor Treg TCRs overlapped most with tumor naive CD4+ cells. Tumor memory CD4+ T cell TCR gene usage was found to cluster with blood and lymph node memory CD4+ cells and with lymph node naive CD4+ cells.

The chain is built from TRBV10-3 and TRBJ1-3; D gene ambiguous. The source is a female donor with breast cancer. Sequences were obtained from memory CD4+ T cells sorted from a lymph node. Noted subset: memory CD4+ T cells, CD4+CD45RO+CD25-. The CDR3 coding sequence is TGTGCCATCATGGGCAACTCTGGAAACACCATATATTTT. Its protein is CAIMGNSGNTIYF.